This T cell receptor (beta chain) was captured by sequencing in a study of prognosis after radiotherapy for stage I lung cancer. The study amplified the TCR beta CDR3 region from genomic DNA. This amplification was carried out by two rounds of multiplex PCR. Primers (each specific to one TRBV or TRBJ gene) were used in first-round PCR. TCRdb processed the multiplex PCR reads anew with MiXCR; each CDR3 protein has one entry. The sample shows roughly 18,000 distinct CDR3 sequences, roughly two fifths of them seen only once. The blood draw at each of two time points yielded six milliliters of peripheral blood. In its sample, this clonotype was seen many times. Looked up from germline, CDR1 is SGHRS and CDR2 is YFSETQ. The CDR3 runs to 16 residues. V dropped 0 bases and J dropped 0 bases, with 11 bases sitting between them.

The sequence came from a donor aged 50 or older with non-small cell lung cancer. The chain combines TRBV5-1 with TRBJ2-3, with D possibly called TRBD1 or TRBD2 (6 bases each). The sequencing here drew on PBMCs, taken before or after stereotactic body radiation therapy (not recorded which). The DNA of the CDR3 is TGCGCCAGCAGCTTGGACGGGGGCACTAGCACAGATACGCAGTATTTT. It is translated as CASSLDGGTSTDTQYF.